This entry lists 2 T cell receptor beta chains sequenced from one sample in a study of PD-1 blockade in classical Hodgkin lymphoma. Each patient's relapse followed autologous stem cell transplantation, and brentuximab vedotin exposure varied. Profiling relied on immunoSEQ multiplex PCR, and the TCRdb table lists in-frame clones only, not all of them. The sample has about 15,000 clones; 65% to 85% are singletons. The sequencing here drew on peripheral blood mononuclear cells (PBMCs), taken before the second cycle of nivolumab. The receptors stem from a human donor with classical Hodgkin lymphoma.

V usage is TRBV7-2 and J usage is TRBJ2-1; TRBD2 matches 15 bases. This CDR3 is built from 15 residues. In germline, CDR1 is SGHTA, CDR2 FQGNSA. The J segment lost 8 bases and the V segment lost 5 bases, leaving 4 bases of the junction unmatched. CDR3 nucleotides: TGTGCCAGCAGCCGTGGACTAGCGGGGGGGCATGAGCAGTTCTTC. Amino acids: CASSRGLAGGHEQFF.

The CDR3 nucleotides read TGCAGCGGAAGACTTAACACTGAAGCTTTCTTT. This sequence encodes CSGRLNTEAFF. This rearrangement joins TRBV29-1 to TRBJ1-1; D is uncertain. The germline V and J ends were trimmed by 7 bases and 2 bases, with 8 bases remaining between them. This CDR3 comprises 11 residues. The V gene's germline CDR1 is SQVTM and CDR2 ANQGSEA.